This T cell receptor beta chain was recovered during a study of shared clonotypes between healthy human individuals. Study-wide results and caveats: Among non-shared clonotypes, generation probabilities were lower than among those shared by all four donors.

Notes on this clone: Its specificity is not known.

The CDR3 has 15 amino acids. The V segment lost 6 bases and the J segment 10 bases; nucleotides outside the gene matches: 11. Germline assignment: CDR1 ENHRY and CDR2 SYGVKD. Several immunoSEQ plates held equal portions of the genomic DNA taken from each subset. The assay was immunoSEQ multiplex PCR, and TCRdb's table has in-frame clones only and misses some. Among some 1.1 million clones listed, around three quarters were seen once. V is TRBV10-3 and J is TRBJ2-1; 11 nucleotides align to TRBD2. This TCR came from a man aged 18 to 29 in good health. Some clones in this sample may be carry-over from other donors' samples. Sequenced material: memory CD4+ T cells from PBMCs. Stated subset: CD45RA-negative fraction. The CDR3 is CAIRERALAGEEQFF. The CDR3, as DNA: TGTGCCATCAGGGAACGGGCACTAGCGGGAGAAGAGCAGTTCTTC.